The 29 T cell receptor beta chains listed next were all sequenced from one sample in a study of spatial heterogeneity in lung cancer. Time point reported: blood at routine non-recurrence follow-up after resection. TCRdb recomputed calls from the 5' RACE reads with MiXCR, one row per CDR3 protein. Among nearly 2,500 distinct CDR3 sequences listed, approximately 50% were seen once. The sample in question was PBMCs, obtained at follow-up. Receptors were obtained from a female donor with early-stage non-small cell lung cancer.

As to this clonotype: In a library made to pick up alpha chains, this beta chain is a stray read with a size that means little. The chain has TRBV6-6 and TRBJ2-5; D gene uncertain. Deletions cut 8 bases from V and 5 bases from J, with 9 bases between. Germline V gene data show CDR1 as MNHNY and CDR2 as SVGAGI (reference sequence). This CDR3 has 11 residues. In DNA, the CDR3 is TGTGCCAGCGGTGGTCCGGAGACCCAGTACTTC. It specifies CASGGPETQYF.

As to this clonotype: This beta chain represents an off-target read in a library built for alpha chains; its size is of limited meaning. This chain's CDR3 is CASSPLTGSLETQYF. The CDR3 nucleotides read TGTGCCAGCAGCCCCCTGACAGGAAGCCTCGAGACCCAGTACTTC. The genes are TRBV7-9 and TRBJ2-5, with D possibly matching TRBD1 (6 bases). Germline assignment: CDR1 SEHNR and CDR2 FQNEAQ (reference sequence). Deletions cut 5 bases from V and 5 bases from J, with 18 bases between. The CDR3 runs to 15 residues.

As to this clonotype: Being off target in a library aimed at alpha chains, this beta chain has a size of little meaning. The chain is built from TRBV20-1 and TRBJ2-3; D is unresolved. Germline V gives CDR1 DFQATT, CDR2 SNEGSKA (reference sequence). Trimming left V 4 bases short and J 0 bases short, with 11 bases between. This CDR3 region has 14 residues. The CDR3 region has the DNA TGCAGTGCTAACCATGAGACAAGCACAGATACGCAGTATTTT. It translates to CSANHETSTDTQYF.

In its sample, this clonotype was seen a few times. As an off-target read in a library built for alpha chains, this beta chain has a frequency of little significance. The chain links TRBV4-1 to TRBJ2-4, with 11 bases identical to TRBD2. This CDR3 has 16 amino acids. Germline CDR1 reads MGHRA; CDR2 reads YSYEKL. V lost 1 base and J lost 5; bases outside the gene matches: 4. The CDR3 protein is CASSQGIAGGENIQYF. CDR3 DNA: TGCGCCAGCAGCCAAGGAATAGCGGGAGGGGAAAACATTCAGTACTTC.

This clonotype was counted a few times. Since it is a stray read in a library aimed at alpha chains, this beta chain has a size that is not meaningful. This chain links TRBV7-2 with TRBJ2-2, with D uncertain. The CDR3 sequence is 14 residues long. V lost 5 bases to trimming and J lost 0 bases, with 7 bases between them. Germline CDR1 reads SGHTA; CDR2 reads FQGNSA. This chain's CDR3 is CASSPRPNTGELFF. DNA of the CDR3: TGTGCCAGCAGCCCAAGACCGAACACCGGGGAGCTGTTTTTT.

A remark on this clonotype: This beta chain is an unintended read in a library built for alpha chains; its size means little. This chain connects TRBV5-1 to TRBJ2-7; D is unresolved. The CDR3 sequence is 14 residues long. CDR1 is SGHRS and CDR2 is YFSETQ in the germline V gene. V was clipped by 1 base and J by 5 bases, with 13 bases between them. In nucleotides, the CDR3 is TGCGCCAGCAGCTTGAGAGGAGAGCTCCACGAGCAGTACTTC. As protein: CASSLRGELHEQYF.

Of note for this clonotype: A library prepared for alpha chains yielded this beta chain as an off-target read; its size is of little meaning. The chain couples TRBV12-3 or TRBV12-4 to TRBJ2-1; perhaps D is TRBD1 or TRBD2 (5 bases each). V was pared by 4 bases and J by 1 base, with 26 bases between. This CDR3 is 20 amino acids long. The CDR3 spells CASSSPGTLDAPRSYNEQFF. In DNA, the CDR3 is TGTGCCAGCAGTTCACCCGGGACGTTGGACGCCCCGAGATCCTACAATGAGCAGTTCTTC.

As concerns this clonotype: The library was designed around alpha chains, so this beta chain is a stray read whose abundance carries little weight. The chain joins TRBV12-3 or TRBV12-4 to TRBJ2-7; tentatively, D is TRBD2 (5 bases). The V gene lost 5 bases and the J gene lost 6 bases, with 14 bases spanning the gap. This CDR3 comprises 13 residues. CDR3 nucleotides: TGTGCCAGCAGTCCCCTTGAGGGTCTCGAGCAGTACTTC. It encodes CASSPLEGLEQYF.

This clonotype has a handful of counts. Because this beta chain is a stray read in a library intended to capture alpha chains, its abundance should not be given much weight. The chain carries TRBV2 and TRBJ2-2; the D gene is possibly TRBD2 (6 bases). V was trimmed by 8 bases and J by 6 bases, leaving 10 bases between them. CDR1 SNHLY and CDR2 FYNNEI come from the germline V gene. The CDR3 spans 12 residues. The CDR3: CASWRGAGELFF. CDR3 coding DNA: TGTGCCAGCTGGCGGGGAGCCGGGGAGCTGTTTTTT. The full variable domain, rest sourced from reference TRBV2 and TRBJ2-2, is EPEVTQTPSHQVTQMGQEVILRCVPISNHLYFYWYRQILGQKVEFLVSFYNNEISEKSEIFDDQFSVERPDGSNFTLKIRSTKLEDSAMYFCASWRGAGELFFGEGSRLTVL.

This clonotype was found a few times. For a library built for alpha chains, this beta chain is a stray read; little rests on its size. The chain has TRBV12-3 or TRBV12-4 and TRBJ2-2; no definite D call. The V and J ends lost 6 bases and 1 base respectively, with 21 bases between them. The CDR3 runs 18 residues. CDR3 region: CASSSIDSTAKNTGELFF. The CDR3 DNA reads TGTGCCAGCAGCTCGATAGACTCGACCGCGAAGAACACCGGGGAGCTGTTTTTT.

On this clonotype itself: Within a library made for alpha chains, this beta chain is off target, and its count is uninformative. This rearrangement joins TRBV20-1 to TRBJ2-1; no firm D call. This CDR3 comprises 12 residues. Trimming took off 6 bases at V and 6 bases at J, with 12 bases between the two ends. Germline loops: CDR1 DFQATT, CDR2 SNEGSKA (reference sequence). As DNA, the CDR3 is TGCAGTGCCTCGACTCCCTCCAATGAGCAGTTCTTC. Translation: CSASTPSNEQFF.

As regards this clonotype: This beta chain turned up in a library designed for alpha chains; as an off-target read, its abundance says little. This chain uses TRBV27 with TRBJ2-3; perhaps TRBD1 as D (5 bases). The CDR3 is 15 amino acids. Germline V CDR1 and CDR2: MNHEY, SMNVEV (reference sequence). Trimming left V 1 base short and J 5 bases short, with 13 bases between. Written as DNA, the CDR3 is TGTGCCAGCAGTTTATTACCGCAGGGAAGAGATACGCAGTATTTT. Protein product: CASSLLPQGRDTQYF.

This clonotype was seen more than once but under ten times. Being off target in a library aimed at alpha chains, this beta chain has a size of little meaning. This sequence joins TRBV12-3 or TRBV12-4 and TRBJ1-1; D gene ambiguous. V lost 3 bases and J 4 bases, leaving 6 bases between the germline ends. The CDR3 runs 12 residues. In DNA form, the CDR3 reads TGTGCCAGCAGTTTCTCTCCCACTGAAGCTTTCTTT. This sequence encodes CASSFSPTEAFF.

A word on this clonotype: This beta chain is an unintended read in a library built for alpha chains; its size means little. The chain carries TRBV20-1 and TRBJ2-7, with no clear D. V was pared by 1 base and J by 5 bases, with 6 bases between. This CDR3 region has 11 residues. Germline CDR1 reads DFQATT; CDR2 reads SNEGSKA (reference sequence). CDR3: CSARGTHEQYF. For the CDR3, the DNA is TGCAGTGCTAGAGGCACCCACGAGCAGTACTTC.

This clonotype has more than one count but fewer than ten. This beta chain is a stray read from a library made for alpha chains; its abundance is not meaningful. J is TRBJ2-7 and V is TRBV5-4; 9 bases are a match to TRBD2. The CDR3 loop spans 13 amino acids. The V gene's germline CDR1 is SGHNT and CDR2 YYREEE (reference sequence). The V gene end was trimmed by 0 bases and the J gene end by 7 bases; junction bases not matched to a gene: 2. CDR3 in amino acids: CASSLGSGGEQYV. CDR3 nucleotide sequence: TGTGCCAGCAGCTTGGGTAGCGGGGGAGAGCAGTACGTC.

This clonotype was counted once. This beta chain is off target for a library built for alpha chains, so its abundance means little. The chain joins TRBV5-1 to TRBJ2-3; no clear D. The V and J ends lost 3 bases and 6 bases respectively, with 11 bases between them. The germline CDR1 and CDR2 sequences are SGHRS and YFSETQ. The CDR3 loop spans 13 amino acids. Here the CDR3 reads CASSSTPVDTQYF. In DNA, the CDR3 is TGCGCCAGCAGCTCGACCCCTGTTGATACGCAGTATTTT.

This clonotype has a handful of counts. A library made for alpha chains picked up this beta chain off target, so its size means little. The chain uses TRBV6-6 and TRBJ2-4; TRBD1 is a possible D gene (6 bases). Trimming took 0 bases from V and 0 from J, leaving 12 bases between them. The germline V gene has CDR1 MNHNY and CDR2 SVGAGI (reference sequence). This CDR3 is 17 amino acids long. DNA for the CDR3: TGTGCCAGCAGTTACTCCGGACAGCCTGAAGCCAAAAACATTCAGTACTTC. Translation gives CASSYSGQPEAKNIQYF.

This clonotype was detected once. This beta chain is off target for a library built for alpha chains, so its abundance means little. The chain uses TRBV20-1 and TRBJ2-5, with TRBD2 matching over 12 bases. This CDR3 has 15 residues. The V segment lost 6 bases and the J segment 1 base; nucleotides outside the gene matches: 6. CDR1 and CDR2 from the germline V gene are DFQATT and SNEGSKA (reference sequence). The DNA for the CDR3 is TGCAGTGCCTTCGGACTAGCGGGGATCCAAGAGACCCAGTACTTC. It yields the protein CSAFGLAGIQETQYF.

Worth noting for this clonotype: This beta chain is an unintended read in a library built for alpha chains; its size means little. This chain connects TRBV5-1 to TRBJ2-3, with D unresolved. The germline V gene has CDR1 SGHRS and CDR2 YFSETQ. The CDR3 sequence is 13 residues long. Between the trimmed V and J ends, which lost 7 bases and 0 bases, there was a span of 9 bases. The CDR3 loop is CASLDLSTDTQYF. As DNA, the CDR3 is TGCGCCAGCTTAGACCTTAGCACAGATACGCAGTATTTT.

Points on this clonotype: A library made for alpha chains picked up this beta chain off target, so its size means little. This rearrangement joins TRBV7-2 to TRBJ2-7; D uncertain. V lost 5 bases to trimming and J lost 4 bases, with 12 bases between them. Germline V gene sequence: CDR1 SGHTA, CDR2 FQGNSA. This CDR3 region has 13 residues. In DNA, the CDR3 is TGTGCCAGCAGCACCGGGCCCCAATACGAGCAGTACTTC. This encodes CASSTGPQYEQYF.

Details on this clonotype: The library was built for alpha chains, so this beta chain is an off-target read and its size means little. This chain uses TRBV29-1 with TRBJ2-3, with D perhaps assigned TRBD1 or TRBD2 (5 bases each). Germline V lookup: CDR1 SQVTM, CDR2 ANQGSEA. V was trimmed by 7 bases and J by 6 bases, leaving 8 bases between them. This CDR3 has 10 amino acids. For the CDR3, the DNA is TGCAGCGGAGGGGAGGATACGCAGTATTTT. Translated: CSGGEDTQYF.

About this clonotype: This beta chain appears as a stray read in a library generated for alpha chains; its size is not informative. The chain uses TRBV5-1 and TRBJ2-3, with 13 positions matching TRBD2. Trimming removed 1 base from V and 5 bases from J; junction bases left unmatched: 19. Looked up from germline, CDR1 is SGHRS and CDR2 is YFSETQ. The length of the CDR3 is 21 residues. The chain's CDR3 is CASSLRPPGTSGTPAGDTQYF. In DNA form, the CDR3 reads TGCGCCAGCAGCTTGAGACCCCCCGGGACTAGCGGGACCCCCGCGGGAGATACGCAGTATTTT.

This clonotype has a handful of counts. This beta chain slipped into a library made for alpha chains as a stray read, so its size is not meaningful. The chain uses TRBV10-3 and TRBJ2-2, with D perhaps being TRBD1 or TRBD2 (5 bases each). The CDR3 is 17 amino acids. V lost 3 bases, J lost 0 bases, and 14 bases lay in between. Germline-derived CDR1 and CDR2 are ENHRY and SYGVKD. This CDR3 is CAISEIRGRANTGELFF. DNA for the CDR3: TGTGCCATCAGTGAAATAAGGGGACGAGCGAACACCGGGGAGCTGTTTTTT.

This clonotype was seen only a few times. Being off target in a library aimed at alpha chains, this beta chain has a size of little meaning. V usage is TRBV19 and J usage is TRBJ1-5, with 8 bases aligning to TRBD1. The length of the CDR3 is 13 residues. The junction had 0 bases not matched to a gene; V was cut back by 3 bases and J by 5 bases. CDR1 LNHDA and CDR2 SQIVND come from the germline V gene (reference sequence). DNA for the CDR3: TGTGCCAGTAGTATGGACAGGGATCAGCCCCAGCATTTT. It yields the protein CASSMDRDQPQHF.

Notes on this clonotype: This beta chain is an off-target read within a library intended for alpha chains, so its frequency means little. The chain has TRBV14 and TRBJ2-3; D may be TRBD2 (6 bases). Trimming took off 4 bases at V and 4 bases at J, with 15 bases between the two ends. This CDR3 is built from 15 residues. The germline gives CDR1 SGHDN, CDR2 FVKESK. Here the CDR3 DNA reads TGTGCCAGCAGCCTGAATTCGGGGGAACCAGATACGCAGTATTTT. Translated: CASSLNSGEPDTQYF.

A word on this clonotype: This beta chain appears as a stray read in a library generated for alpha chains; its size is not informative. The gene calls are TRBV5-5 and TRBJ2-5; maybe TRBD2 (6 bases). The CDR3 runs to 15 residues. CDR1 and CDR2 from the germline V gene are SGHKS and YYEKEE (reference sequence). The ends were cut back, 2 bases at V and 5 bases at J, with 16 bases in the middle. DNA of the CDR3: TGTGCCAGCAGCTTTACGTCTACCGCGGGGGAGACCCAGTACTTC. Protein: CASSFTSTAGETQYF.

Of note for this clonotype: The library was built for alpha chains, so this beta chain is an off-target read and its size means little. The gene calls are TRBV18 and TRBJ2-5; no definite D call. Germline-derived CDR1 and CDR2 are KGHSH and LQKENI. V was trimmed by 8 bases and J by 3 bases, leaving 16 bases between them. This CDR3 has 14 amino acids. The CDR3 loop reads CASTRRPEEETQYF. CDR3 nucleotides: TGTGCCAGCACCCGCAGGCCCGAAGAAGAGACCCAGTACTTC.

There are a few counts of this clonotype. This beta chain lies outside the target of a library built for alpha chains; its clone size means little. This sequence joins TRBV11-2 and TRBJ2-5, with D possibly matching TRBD1 (5 bases). V gave up 8 bases and J gave up 1 base, with 14 bases separating them. The CDR3 contains 14 residues. Germline CDR1 and CDR2: SGHAT and FQNNGV. This chain's CDR3 is CASSSTTAQETQYF. In DNA form, the CDR3 reads TGTGCCAGCTCATCAACGACAGCCCAAGAGACCCAGTACTTC.

This clonotype has only a few counts. This beta chain is an off-target read within a library intended for alpha chains, so its frequency means little. V usage is TRBV6-5 and J usage is TRBJ2-2, with D uncertain. There are 14 residues in the CDR3. Germline assignment: CDR1 MNHEY and CDR2 SVGAGI. V was pared by 8 bases and J by 4 bases, with 14 bases between. In nucleotides, the CDR3 is TGTGCCAGCCGACCAGAGTACGTCACCGGGGAGCTGTTTTTT. Translated: CASRPEYVTGELFF.